A single sample gave rise to the 24 T cell receptor beta chains below, sequenced in a study of T cell responses to AZD1222 COVID-19 vaccine. The protocol was immunoSEQ multiplex PCR, while the TCRdb copy is restricted to in-frame clones and leaves out a portion. The table includes over 150,000 clones, about 85% detected once. The sample in question was peripheral blood, obtained on day 0 of AZD1222 vaccination. The receptors derive from an adult in good health.

J is TRBJ1-4 and V is TRBV4-1; tentative D call: TRBD1 (5 bases). With 1 base removed from V and 10 bases from J, the gap between germline ends came to 19 bases. The germline gives CDR1 MGHRA, CDR2 YSYEKL. The length of the CDR3 is 16 residues. The CDR3 region has the DNA TGCGCCAGCAGCCAAGGGGCCCAGGGCGCAACAGGAAAACTGTTTTTT. It codes for CASSQGAQGATGKLFF.

The rearrangement uses TRBV7-9 and TRBJ1-3; 9 nucleotides agree with TRBD1. CDR1 is SEHNR, CDR2 FQNEAQ, per germline (reference sequence). The CDR3 contains 16 residues. V was pared by 6 bases and J by 4 bases, with 10 bases of the junction left unmatched. The CDR3 DNA follows: TGTGCCAGCAGTCAAAAAGGACAGGGGCCCGGAAACACCATATATTTT. Translated, it gives CASSQKGQGPGNTIYF.

In the case of this clone: The junction shows a germline mismatch at one end, possibly a read error. This rearrangement joins TRBV7-8 to TRBJ2-7; D is undetermined. Germline V lookup: CDR1 SGHVS, CDR2 FQNEAQ. The CDR3 covers 14 residues. CDR3 sequence: CASSLGIDPYEQYF. The CDR3 coding sequence is TGTGCCAGCAGCTTAGGTATCGACCCCTATGAGCAGTACTTC.

The chain is built from TRBV9 and TRBJ2-7; 9 nucleotides align to TRBD2. V shed 0 bases and J 2 bases; nucleotides not matched to a gene: 3. This CDR3 spans 15 amino acids. The germline V gene encodes CDR1 SGDLS and CDR2 YYNGEE. The CDR3 is CASSVGGRAPYEQYF. The CDR3 bases are TGTGCCAGCAGCGTAGGCGGGAGGGCCCCCTACGAGCAGTACTTC.

The CDR3 spells CASSGQGATGANVLTF. The CDR3, as DNA: TGTGCCAGCAGTGGCCAGGGGGCGACTGGGGCCAACGTCCTGACTTTC. The chain combines TRBV6-4 with TRBJ2-6, with 8 bases aligning to TRBD1. CDR1 MRHNA and CDR2 SNTAGT come from the germline V gene. The CDR3 totals 16 residues. Unmatched junction bases numbered 4, after V lost 4 bases and J lost 2 bases.

V usage is TRBV19 and J usage is TRBJ1-1; D not resolved. With 10 bases removed from V and 0 bases from J, the gap between germline ends came to 15 bases. The CDR3 is made up of 14 amino acids. Looked up from germline, CDR1 is LNHDA and CDR2 is SQIVND (reference sequence). Written as DNA, the CDR3 is TGTGCCACAAAAGATAAAAACTTGAACACTGAAGCTTTCTTT. It codes for CATKDKNLNTEAFF.

The CDR3 DNA sequence: TGTGCCAGTAGATCCGGGGACAGGGCTGGAACGCTGAGTGGCTACACCTTC. It translates to CASRSGDRAGTLSGYTF. The chain combines TRBV19 with TRBJ1-2; 9 bases agree with TRBD1. CDR1 is LNHDA and CDR2 is SQIVND in the germline V gene (reference sequence). This CDR3 comprises 17 residues. V lost 6 bases and J lost 7; bases outside the gene matches: 18.

This chain uses TRBV3-1 (or the pseudogene TRBV3-2) with TRBJ2-5, with 9 bases that match TRBD1. This CDR3 comprises 14 residues. The V segment lost 1 base and the J segment 4 bases; nucleotides outside the gene matches: 1. Germline V lookup: CDR1 LGHDT, CDR2 YNNKEL (reference sequence). CDR3 sequence (DNA): TGTGCCAGCAGCCAAGGGACAGGGGCAGAGACCCAGTACTTC. Its translation: CASSQGTGAETQYF.

The chain combines TRBV2 with TRBJ2-1; TRBD1 or TRBD2 may be the D gene (12 bases each). The germline V gene has CDR1 SNHLY and CDR2 FYNNEI. The CDR3 is made up of 22 amino acids. V lost 6 bases, J lost 3 bases, and 36 bases lay in between. The CDR3 reads CASRPGQGANGLTSGSYNEQFF. The CDR3 DNA reads TGTGCCAGCAGACCGGGACAGGGGGCGAACGGATTGACTAGCGGGAGCTACAATGAGCAGTTCTTC.

The chain joins TRBV28 to TRBJ1-4; D possibly corresponds to TRBD1 (5 bases). Looked up from germline, CDR1 is MDHEN and CDR2 is SYDVKM. The germline V and J ends were trimmed by 7 bases and 8 bases, with 17 bases remaining between them. CDR3 size: 14 residues. The CDR3 DNA reads as TGTGCCAGCACCGAGGGGCAGGCTTTGGAAAAACTGTTTTTT. This sequence encodes CASTEGQALEKLFF. The full variable domain, with the rest looked up from reference TRBV28 and TRBJ1-4, is DVKVTQSSRYLVKRTGEKVFLECVQDMDHENMFWYRQDPGLGLRLIYFSYDVKMKEKGDIPEGYSVSREKKERFSLILESASTNQTSMYLCASTEGQALEKLFFGSGTQLSVL.

The rearrangement joins TRBV19 to TRBJ1-1; D call uncertain. CDR1 LNHDA and CDR2 SQIVND come from the germline V gene (reference sequence). V was trimmed by 1 base and J by 6 bases, leaving 9 bases between them. This CDR3 comprises 13 residues. The CDR3 here is CASSIGRSSEAFF. In DNA, the CDR3 is TGTGCCAGTAGTATAGGGCGTTCATCTGAAGCTTTCTTT. The whole variable domain, filled in from reference TRBV19 and TRBJ1-1, reads DGGITQSPKYLFRKEGQNVTLSCEQNLNHDAMYWYRQDPGQGLRLIYYSQIVNDFQKGDIAEGYSVSREKKESFPLTVTSAQKNPTAFYLCASSIGRSSEAFFGQGTRLTVV.

This clone was observed a handful of times. J is TRBJ2-7 and V is TRBV28; D is perhaps TRBD2 (5 bases). V was pared by 5 bases and J by 1 base, with 18 bases between. This CDR3 spans 16 amino acids. Germline CDR1 reads MDHEN; CDR2 reads SYDVKM. DNA of the CDR3: TGTGCCAGCAGTCCACTTCAACCGGGATTTTCCTACGAGCAGTACTTC. Its protein product is CASSPLQPGFSYEQYF.

The chain recombines TRBV27 with TRBJ1-2; no reliable D call. The CDR3 totals 15 residues. V lost 0 bases to trimming and J lost 0 bases, with 8 bases between them. Germline V gene sequence: CDR1 MNHEY, CDR2 SMNVEV (reference sequence). The chain's CDR3 is CASSLSAATNYGYTF. The CDR3 coding sequence is TGTGCCAGCAGTTTATCGGCGGCTACTAACTATGGCTACACCTTC.

The V and J genes are TRBV3-1 (or the pseudogene TRBV3-2) and TRBJ2-7; perhaps TRBD1 as D (5 bases). Trimming took off 4 bases at V and 3 bases at J, with 22 bases between the two ends. This CDR3 contains 17 residues. Germline CDR1 LGHDT, CDR2 YNNKEL (reference sequence). The CDR3 loop is CASSLSRVGNRNYEQYF. In DNA form, the CDR3 reads TGTGCCAGCAGCCTCTCTAGGGTAGGAAACAGGAACTACGAGCAGTACTTC.

J is TRBJ2-7 and V is TRBV19; TRBD1 matches at 7 bases. The V gene's germline CDR1 is LNHDA and CDR2 SQIVND (reference sequence). CDR3 size: 14 residues. J lost 9 bases, V lost 6 bases, and 14 bases had no gene match. The CDR3 nucleotides read TGTGCCAGTAGGAACACTGAGGGCCGGACAGGGCAGTACTTC. This codes for CASRNTEGRTGQYF. Full variable domain (missing parts from reference TRBV19 and TRBJ2-7): DGGITQSPKYLFRKEGQNVTLSCEQNLNHDAMYWYRQDPGQGLRLIYYSQIVNDFQKGDIAEGYSVSREKKESFPLTVTSAQKNPTAFYLCASRNTEGRTGQYFGPGTRLTVT.

The chain links TRBV3-1 (or the pseudogene TRBV3-2) to TRBJ1-6; no definite D call. Germline CDR1 LGHDT, CDR2 YNNKEL (reference sequence). V was cut by 1 base and J by 1 base, with 8 bases left in between. The CDR3 has 16 amino acids. CDR3 nucleotide sequence: TGTGCCAGCAGCCAAGTGAGGAGATCCTATAATTCACCCCTCCACTTT. Protein product: CASSQVRRSYNSPLHF.

V and J are TRBV6-5 and TRBJ2-2; 7 bases agree with TRBD1. Germline V gene data show CDR1 as MNHEY and CDR2 as SVGAGI. Losses at the gene ends were 1 base for V and 6 bases for J; bases not matched to a gene: 8. CDR3 length equals 16 residues. The CDR3 sequence: CASSYWARQGAGELFF. Written as DNA, the CDR3 is TGTGCCAGCAGTTACTGGGCACGCCAGGGGGCCGGGGAGCTGTTTTTT.

This clone occurred once. The chain links TRBV28 to TRBJ1-4; no clear D. Per the germline V gene, CDR1 is MDHEN and CDR2 is SYDVKM. V lost 2 bases, J lost 8 bases, and 12 bases lay in between. The length of the CDR3 is 14 residues. The CDR3 DNA is TGTGCCAGCAGTTTAGGTGGGGAGGGCGAAAAACTGTTTTTT. Protein: CASSLGGEGEKLFF.

This clone was seen more than once but under ten times. The gene calls are TRBV6-2 or TRBV6-3 and TRBJ2-7; tentatively, D is TRBD1 (7 bases). This CDR3 region has 16 residues. Trimming stripped 2 bases from V and 4 bases from J, with 18 bases between. The V gene's germline CDR1 is MNHEY and CDR2 SVGEGT. In nucleotides, the CDR3 is TGTGCCAGCAGTTACCAGACAGGGAGGCTTGGATACGAGCAGTACTTC. It specifies CASSYQTGRLGYEQYF.

The V and J genes are TRBV5-4 and TRBJ2-2, with D possibly being TRBD2 (5 bases). This CDR3 has 15 amino acids. CDR1 and CDR2 (germline): SGHNT, YYREEE (reference sequence). The V end lost 2 bases, the J end lost 0 bases, and 8 bases lay between the germline ends. This CDR3 reads CASSFLATNTGELFF. DNA for the CDR3: TGTGCCAGCAGCTTTTTAGCGACGAACACCGGGGAGCTGTTTTTT.

This rearrangement joins TRBV6-2 or TRBV6-3 to TRBJ1-2, with 7 bases lining up with TRBD1. The V and J ends lost 5 bases and 4 bases, in that order; junction bases with no gene match: 4. Germline loops: CDR1 MNHEY, CDR2 SVGEGT. The CDR3 extends over 13 amino acids. The CDR3, as DNA: TGTGCCAGCAGTAAACAGGGGCTCTATGGCTACACCTTC. It encodes CASSKQGLYGYTF.

The genes are TRBV9 and TRBJ1-3; no firm D call. The V end was cut by 0 bases, the J end by 1 base, with 11 bases between. CDR1 is SGDLS, CDR2 YYNGEE, per germline. The CDR3 is 16 amino acids. The CDR3 nucleotides read TGTGCCAGCAGCGTAGCGGGATCGGGGTCTGGAAACACCATATATTTT. Residues: CASSVAGSGSGNTIYF.

This clone was detected only a few times. The J gene is TRBJ1-1, the V gene TRBV6-5, with a possible D match to TRBD1 (6 bases). This CDR3 has 14 residues. Germline CDR1 MNHEY, CDR2 SVGAGI. The V end was cut by 6 bases, the J end by 0 bases, with 11 bases between. The CDR3 sequence: CASRSRGMNTEAFF. As DNA, the CDR3 is TGTGCCAGCAGAAGCAGGGGCATGAACACTGAAGCTTTCTTT.

The J gene is TRBJ1-6, the V gene TRBV25-1; TRBD1 might be the D (5 bases). The CDR3 runs 15 residues. Trimming stripped 4 bases from V and 7 bases from J, with 14 bases between. The V gene's germline CDR1 is MGHDK and CDR2 SYGVNS. CDR3 in amino acids: CASSGGNPWNSPLHF. Written as DNA, the CDR3 is TGTGCCAGCAGTGGGGGCAATCCCTGGAATTCACCCCTCCACTTT.